The 23 T cell receptor beta chains given below trace back to one sample, sequenced in a study of beta chain features in type 1 diabetes. General study results and limits: In every one of the four CD4+ subsets, TCRB CDR3s were moderately but significantly shorter in Type 1 diabetes patients.

Their antigens are not known. As every portion of the isolated RNA was reverse transcribed, the sequencing read expressed TCRB transcripts. TCRdb keeps only in-frame clones here, not all; method: immunoSEQ multiplex PCR. Seen here are around 280,000 clones, 15% observed once, and the top ten hold approximately 0.015%. Sample: naive CD4+ T cells from blood. These receptor sequences come from a man aged 18 to 35 with type 1 diabetes.

This clone occurred a few times. The genes are TRBV5-1 and TRBJ1-4; the match to TRBD1 covers 9 bases. This CDR3 has 15 amino acids. V shed 0 bases and J 5 bases; nucleotides not matched to a gene: 2. CDR1 is SGHRS and CDR2 is YFSETQ in the germline V gene. The CDR3 loop reads CASSLDGTGNEKLFF. The CDR3 DNA reads as TGCGCCAGCAGCTTGGACGGGACAGGGAATGAAAAACTGTTTTTT. Full variable domain (outside the CDR3, taken from reference TRBV5-1 and TRBJ1-4): KAGVTQTPRYLIKTRGQQVTLSCSPISGHRSVSWYQQTPGQGLQFLFEYFSETQRNKGNFPGRFSGRQFSNSRSEMNVSTLELGDSALYLCASSLDGTGNEKLFFGSGTQLSVL.

J is TRBJ2-1 and V is TRBV5-4, with D possibly matching TRBD2 (6 bases). This CDR3 has 16 amino acids. CDR1 and CDR2 from the germline V gene are SGHNT and YYREEE (reference sequence). V lost 4 bases to trimming and J lost 0 bases, with 14 bases between them. CDR3 sequence: CASSVGGVSSYNEQFF. The CDR3 DNA follows: TGTGCCAGCAGCGTCGGAGGGGTTAGCTCCTACAATGAGCAGTTCTTC. The full variable domain, completed using reference TRBV5-4 and TRBJ2-1, is ETGVTQSPTHLIKTRGQQVTLRCSSQSGHNTVSWYQQALGQGPQFIFQYYREEENGRGNFPPRFSGLQFPNYSSELNVNALELDDSALYLCASSVGGVSSYNEQFFGPGTRLTVL.

This chain uses TRBV7-8 with TRBJ1-3; a weak D match, TRBD1 (5 bases). The CDR3 is 16 amino acids. V lost 4 bases and J 0 bases, leaving 13 bases between the germline ends. Germline values: CDR1 SGHVS, CDR2 FQNEAQ. CDR3 DNA sequence: TGTGCCAGCAGCTCCCAAGGACAAAGCTCTGGAAACACCATATATTTT. Translated: CASSSQGQSSGNTIYF.

The chain uses TRBV27 and TRBJ2-7, with D perhaps matching TRBD2 (5 bases). V shed 6 bases and J shed 4 bases, with 19 bases lying between them. The CDR3 has 15 residues. In germline, CDR1 is MNHEY, CDR2 SMNVEV (reference sequence). This CDR3 is CASRASGLEQYEQYF. In nucleotides, the CDR3 is TGTGCCAGCAGAGCCTCCGGACTCGAACAATACGAGCAGTACTTC.

V usage is TRBV30 and J usage is TRBJ1-5; D may be TRBD1 (6 bases). Germline V gene lookup returns CDR1 GTSNPN and CDR2 SVGIG (reference sequence). There are 15 residues in the CDR3. V lost 2 bases and J 4 bases, leaving 15 bases between the germline ends. The CDR3 DNA is TGTGCCTGGAGTCTATTGGGACAAACTAATCAGCCCCAGCATTTT. As protein: CAWSLLGQTNQPQHF.

The chain is built from TRBV6-5 and TRBJ1-2, with D possibly being TRBD1 (5 bases). The V end lost 0 bases, the J end lost 3 bases, and 11 bases lay between the germline ends. Germline V lookup: CDR1 MNHEY, CDR2 SVGAGI. The CDR3 is 15 residues long. CDR3 sequence reads: CASSYSWQGYYGYTF. The CDR3 region has the DNA TGTGCCAGCAGTTACTCGTGGCAGGGCTACTATGGCTACACCTTC.

This chain joins TRBV13 and TRBJ1-1, with 7 bases aligning to TRBD1. Looked up from germline, CDR1 is PRHDT and CDR2 is FYEKMQ (reference sequence). This CDR3 is built from 14 residues. The junction had 8 bases not matched to a gene; V was cut back by 5 bases and J by 5 bases. The CDR3 DNA reads TGTGCCAGCAGCCCCATGACAGGGAGGACTGAAGCTTTCTTT. Its translation is CASSPMTGRTEAFF.

This clone was picked up a small number of times. The chain uses TRBV11-2 and TRBJ2-7; 8 bases fit TRBD2. V lost 0 bases, J lost 0 bases, and 7 bases stayed unmatched. Germline V gene sequence: CDR1 SGHAT, CDR2 FQNNGV. The CDR3 consists of 17 residues. The chain's CDR3 is CASSLDLSGGFSYEQYF. In DNA, the CDR3 is TGTGCCAGCAGCTTAGATCTGAGCGGGGGATTCTCCTACGAGCAGTACTTC. Using reference TRBV11-2 and TRBJ2-7 for the parts outside the CDR3, the full variable domain is EAGVAQSPRYKIIEKRQSVAFWCNPISGHATLYWYQQILGQGPKLLIQFQNNGVVDDSQLPKDRFSAERLKGVDSTLKIQPAKLEDSAVYLCASSLDLSGGFSYEQYFGPGTRLTVT.

This clone was counted only a few times. This chain uses TRBV7-8 with TRBJ2-7, with TRBD1 matching 10 bases. The V segment lost 2 bases and the J segment 5 bases; nucleotides outside the gene matches: 9. This CDR3 region has 16 residues. Germline loops: CDR1 SGHVS, CDR2 FQNEAQ. DNA of the CDR3: TGTGCCAGCAGCTTAAGACTTGGGACAGGGGTCCACGAGCAGTACTTC. This sequence encodes CASSLRLGTGVHEQYF.

The chain links TRBV27 to TRBJ2-3; a possible D gene is TRBD1 (6 bases). Germline V gene lookup returns CDR1 MNHEY and CDR2 SMNVEV (reference sequence). V was clipped by 5 bases and J by 3 bases, with 18 bases between them. The CDR3 consists of 16 residues. The CDR3 is CASSKAQGFRTDTQYF. The DNA of the CDR3 is TGTGCCAGCAGTAAAGCTCAGGGGTTTCGAACAGATACGCAGTATTTT.

The chain employs TRBV5-1 and TRBJ2-7; D is perhaps TRBD1 (6 bases). The CDR3 spans 14 residues. The ends were cut back, 0 bases at V and 4 bases at J, with 11 bases in the middle. Germline V CDR1 and CDR2: SGHRS, YFSETQ. The CDR3 sequence: CASSLDRVGYEQYF. CDR3 nucleotide sequence: TGCGCCAGCAGCTTGGACAGGGTGGGATACGAGCAGTACTTC.

There are a few counts of this clone. V gene TRBV5-1 combines with J gene TRBJ2-3, with D hard to call. Germline CDR1 and CDR2: SGHRS and YFSETQ. Trimming took off 4 bases at V and 2 bases at J, with 11 bases between the two ends. The CDR3 totals 14 residues. CDR3 sequence (DNA): TGCGCCAGCAGCCCGGCGGAGACCACAGATACGCAGTATTTT. This sequence encodes CASSPAETTDTQYF. Together with reference TRBV5-1 and TRBJ2-3, the CDR3 gives the full variable domain: KAGVTQTPRYLIKTRGQQVTLSCSPISGHRSVSWYQQTPGQGLQFLFEYFSETQRNKGNFPGRFSGRQFSNSRSEMNVSTLELGDSALYLCASSPAETTDTQYFGPGTRLTVL.

The chain links TRBV9 to TRBJ2-1; 9 positions agree with TRBD1. V was clipped by 3 bases and J by 3 bases; unmatched bases: 4. The germline V gene has CDR1 SGDLS and CDR2 YYNGEE. This CDR3 is 15 amino acids long. The CDR3 loop is CASSETGQGYNEQFF. DNA for the CDR3: TGTGCCAGCAGCGAAACGGGACAGGGCTACAATGAGCAGTTCTTC.

The gene calls are TRBV5-5 and TRBJ2-1, with 7 nucleotides matching TRBD1. This CDR3 contains 17 residues. J gave up 0 bases and V 6 bases, and 12 bases lay outside the gene matches. The germline V gene has CDR1 SGHKS and CDR2 YYEKEE (reference sequence). The CDR3 loop is CASMIGTDFFSYNEQFF. Here the CDR3 DNA reads TGTGCCAGCATGATCGGGACAGATTTTTTCTCCTACAATGAGCAGTTCTTC.

This chain joins TRBV9 and TRBJ1-6; D is unclear. The V gene's germline CDR1 is SGDLS and CDR2 YYNGEE. With 2 bases removed from V and 4 bases from J, the gap between germline ends came to 7 bases. The CDR3 is 14 amino acids. The CDR3 loop is CASSVVGYNSPLHF. CDR3 DNA: TGTGCCAGCAGCGTGGTCGGTTATAATTCACCCCTCCACTTT.

V gene TRBV18 combines with J gene TRBJ2-5; 8 nucleotides agree with TRBD2. CDR1 is KGHSH, CDR2 LQKENI, per germline. J lost 2 bases, V lost 7 bases, and 3 bases had no gene match. This CDR3 is 13 amino acids long. The CDR3: CASLSGGQETQYF. The DNA of the CDR3 is TGTGCCAGCTTAAGCGGGGGTCAAGAGACCCAGTACTTC. Together with reference TRBV18 and TRBJ2-5, the CDR3 gives the full variable domain: NAGVMQNPRHLVRRRGQEARLRCSPMKGHSHVYWYRQLPEEGLKFMVYLQKENIIDESGMPKERFSAEFPKEGPSILRIQQVVRGDSAAYFCASLSGGQETQYFGPGTRLLVL.

This clone has only a few counts. CDR3 bases: TGTGCCAGCAGCTTAGATAGGGCAGGGGGCGCTGGGAATGAAAAACTGTTTTTT. Protein product: CASSLDRAGGAGNEKLFF. The V and J genes are TRBV11-2 and TRBJ1-4; 8 bases align to TRBD1. The V gene's germline CDR1 is SGHAT and CDR2 FQNNGV. The CDR3 loop spans 18 amino acids. J was trimmed by 5 bases and V by 0 bases; bases with no gene match: 11.

In this sample, this clone turned up a few times. This rearrangement joins TRBV5-1 to TRBJ1-2, with D perhaps matching TRBD1 (6 bases). Germline values: CDR1 SGHRS, CDR2 YFSETQ. The CDR3 runs 13 residues. V lost 5 bases and J 8 bases, leaving 16 bases between the germline ends. The CDR3 nucleotides read TGCGCCAGCAGTTCACAGGGAAGGTCGGGCTACACCTTC. Its protein product is CASSSQGRSGYTF.

This clone was seen a handful of times. The V gene is TRBV5-4, the J gene TRBJ2-3; tentative D call: TRBD2 (5 bases). The germline CDR1 and CDR2 sequences are SGHNT and YYREEE (reference sequence). Trimming removed 3 bases at V and 1 base at J, with 9 bases between. CDR3 length equals 14 residues. The CDR3, as DNA: TGTGCCAGCAGCTCCGGACTCGGCACAGATACGCAGTATTTT. Translated, it gives CASSSGLGTDTQYF.

This clone was detected a few times. The chain combines TRBV15 with TRBJ2-7, with unresolved D. Germline V CDR1 and CDR2: LNHNV, YYDKDF (reference sequence). The V gene lost 0 bases and the J gene lost 3 bases, with 6 bases spanning the gap. This CDR3 is built from 13 residues. Here the CDR3 reads CATSRDNSYEQYF. The CDR3 DNA follows: TGTGCCACCAGCAGAGATAACAGCTACGAGCAGTACTTC.

The chain has TRBV9 and TRBJ2-1; 10 bases map to TRBD2. Germline CDR1 and CDR2: SGDLS and YYNGEE. This CDR3 has 16 residues. The V gene end was trimmed by 4 bases and the J gene end by 10 bases; junction bases not matched to a gene: 14. CDR3 sequence: CASSPAAGAGGLEQFF. The CDR3 nucleotides read TGTGCCAGCAGCCCAGCCGCGGGAGCGGGGGGGCTAGAGCAGTTCTTC.

This chain joins TRBV9 and TRBJ2-1, with TRBD2 identical over 10 bases. The CDR3 is made up of 15 amino acids. The germline CDR1 and CDR2 sequences are SGDLS and YYNGEE. Losses at the gene ends were 5 bases for V and 6 bases for J; bases not matched to a gene: 8. The CDR3 DNA reads TGTGCCAGCAGTGCCCCCGGGACTAGCGTCAATGAGCAGTTCTTC. This codes for CASSAPGTSVNEQFF.

This chain uses TRBV29-1 with TRBJ1-1; D gene ambiguous. The germline CDR1 and CDR2 sequences are SQVTM and ANQGSEA. The V and J ends lost 7 bases and 0 bases respectively, with 15 bases between them. This CDR3 is built from 14 residues. The CDR3 coding sequence is TGCAGCGCAGACGGACCGGGAATGAACACTGAAGCTTTCTTT. Translating it yields CSADGPGMNTEAFF.